The 12 T cell receptor beta chains below all came from one sample that was sequenced in a study of blood T cell repertoires in COVID-19. Some clones are missing from TCRdb's copy, which holds only in-frame ones; the method was immunoSEQ multiplex PCR. This sample has 350,000 or so clones, with more than 70% found just once. Sequenced sample: peripheral blood. These receptors were obtained from a woman in her thirties with COVID-19, enrolled during active disease.

J is TRBJ2-1 and V is TRBV28; 7 bases line up with TRBD2. The V gene end was trimmed by 0 bases and the J gene end by 0 bases; junction bases not matched to a gene: 2. The germline V gene encodes CDR1 MDHEN and CDR2 SYDVKM. The CDR3 spans 16 residues. This CDR3 is CASSLWGGTSYNEQFF. CDR3 nucleotide sequence: TGTGCCAGCAGTTTATGGGGGGGGACCTCCTACAATGAGCAGTTCTTC.

The gene calls are TRBV27 and TRBJ1-2; 9 bases agree with TRBD1. The V and J ends lost 7 bases and 4 bases, in that order; junction bases with no gene match: 10. There are 15 residues in the CDR3. Germline values: CDR1 MNHEY, CDR2 SMNVEV (reference sequence). CDR3 sequence: CASTPGTGTFYGYTF. As DNA, the CDR3 is TGTGCCAGCACCCCCGGGACAGGGACCTTCTATGGCTACACCTTC.

V gene TRBV20-1 combines with J gene TRBJ2-3; D unresolved. CDR3 length equals 15 residues. V dropped 3 bases and J dropped 4 bases, with 17 bases sitting between them. Germline CDR1 and CDR2: DFQATT and SNEGSKA (reference sequence). CDR3 DNA sequence: TGCAGTGCTAGTTTGTCCGGTAGCAGCTCAGATACGCAGTATTTT. This encodes CSASLSGSSSDTQYF.

J is TRBJ1-2 and V is TRBV18, with a weak D call TRBD1 (5 bases). CDR1 and CDR2 (germline): KGHSH, LQKENI. V was trimmed by 2 bases and J by 2 bases, leaving 12 bases between them. The CDR3 sequence is 15 residues long. The CDR3 here is CASSPAAGPNYGYTF. CDR3 DNA sequence: TGTGCCAGCTCACCAGCGGCAGGGCCAAACTATGGCTACACCTTC.

This sequence joins TRBV5-4 and TRBJ2-7, with TRBD2 as a possible D gene (6 bases). V shed 2 bases and J shed 7 bases, with 7 bases lying between them. This CDR3 spans 11 amino acids. The germline CDR1 and CDR2 sequences are SGHNT and YYREEE (reference sequence). The CDR3 sequence: CASSFAGEQYF. Here the CDR3 DNA reads TGTGCCAGCAGCTTCGCGGGGGAGCAGTACTTC.

J is TRBJ2-5 and V is TRBV2; a possible D gene is TRBD1 (6 bases). Trimming pared 1 base from V and 1 base from J, leaving 13 bases between. CDR3 length: 16 residues. Germline assignment: CDR1 SNHLY and CDR2 FYNNEI. For the CDR3, the DNA is TGTGCCAGCAGTGAAGTGGACAGCCCGATCCAAGAGACCCAGTACTTC. The encoded protein is CASSEVDSPIQETQYF. Full variable domain (remainder filled in from reference TRBV2 and TRBJ2-5): EPEVTQTPSHQVTQMGQEVILRCVPISNHLYFYWYRQILGQKVEFLVSFYNNEISEKSEIFDDQFSVERPDGSNFTLKIRSTKLEDSAMYFCASSEVDSPIQETQYFGPGTRLLVL.

The rearrangement joins TRBV28 to TRBJ2-3, with 7 nucleotides matching TRBD1. The length of the CDR3 is 17 residues. The junction had 12 bases not matched to a gene; V was cut back by 1 base and J by 5 bases. Germline loops: CDR1 MDHEN, CDR2 SYDVKM. The chain's CDR3 is CASSLLRGGQVVDTQYF. For the CDR3, the DNA is TGTGCCAGCAGTTTATTACGAGGGGGCCAAGTGGTAGATACGCAGTATTTT.

The chain employs TRBV4-3 and TRBJ1-6, with a tentative D call TRBD1 (6 bases). CDR1 is LGHNA, CDR2 YSLEER, per germline. This CDR3 comprises 13 residues. V shed 8 bases and J shed 9 bases, with 14 bases lying between them. In DNA, the CDR3 is TGCGCCAGCTCATCAGGGGAGAGTTCACCCCTCCACTTT. Translated, it gives CASSSGESSPLHF.

J is TRBJ1-5 and V is TRBV6-6; 8 bases agree with TRBD1. Trimming cost V 6 bases and J 4 bases; bases outside gene matches: 5. The CDR3 has 14 residues. The V gene's germline CDR1 is MNHNY and CDR2 SVGAGI (reference sequence). CDR3: CASREDRGNQPQHF. CDR3 DNA: TGTGCCAGCAGGGAAGACAGGGGTAATCAGCCCCAGCATTTT.

This clone was detected only once. In nucleotides, the CDR3 is TGTGCCAGCAAAACCGGGACAGGGGGCGGGGAGCAGTTCTTC. Translated: CASKTGTGGGEQFF. This chain connects TRBV27 to TRBJ2-1, with 12 bases that match TRBD1. The V gene's germline CDR1 is MNHEY and CDR2 SMNVEV (reference sequence). Trimming removed 7 bases from V and 10 bases from J; junction bases left unmatched: 8. The CDR3 extends over 14 amino acids.

The V and J genes are TRBV7-6 and TRBJ1-5; D is unclear. CDR1 is SGHVS, CDR2 FNYEAQ, per germline. The CDR3 runs to 13 residues. V lost 5 bases to trimming and J lost 0 bases, with 5 bases between them. Here the CDR3 DNA reads TGTGCCAGCAGCGTGAGTAGCAATCAGCCCCAGCATTTT. Its protein product is CASSVSSNQPQHF.

A word on this clone: At one end, the junction sequence differs from germline, possibly due to a read error. V and J are TRBV6-6 and TRBJ1-1; D remains ambiguous. The CDR3 consists of 13 residues. Germline V gene lookup returns CDR1 MNHNY and CDR2 SVGAGI (reference sequence). CDR3 in DNA: TGTGCCAGCACTTACTCTGCCGGCACTGAAGCTTTCTTT. Its protein product is CASTYSAGTEAFF.